These 27 T cell receptor beta chains originate from one sample sequenced in a study of T cell repertoires in cytomegalovirus infection (dated by TCRdb to about 2019). Sequenced on an Illumina HiSeq 1500. TCRdb trimmed the raw reads at Q25, called clones with MiXCR and kept productive beta chains. Each record represents a unique CDR3 protein, reported with the most common genes and DNA among its rows. This sample has approximately 500,000 distinct CDR3 sequences in its table, and around 27% of those were observed once. The ten largest clones add up to around 14% of the sample. Material for sequencing was PBMCs. The origin of the receptors is a human donor in good health (CMV status not recorded). Some clones in this sample may be carry-over from other donors' samples.

The genes are TRBV7-9 and TRBJ1-2; D call uncertain. CDR1 and CDR2 from the germline V gene are SEHNR and FQNEAQ (reference sequence). With 0 bases removed from V and 6 bases from J, the gap between germline ends came to 11 bases. The CDR3 has 14 residues. The CDR3: CASSLARGPNGYTF. The CDR3 DNA reads as TGTGCCAGCAGCTTAGCGAGAGGGCCGAATGGCTACACCTTC. Filled out from reference TRBV7-9 and TRBJ1-2, the complete variable domain reads DTGVSQNPRHKITKRGQNVTFRCDPISEHNRLYWYRQTLGQGPEFLTYFQNEAQLEKSRLLSDRFSAERPKGSFSTLEIQRTEQGDSAMYLCASSLARGPNGYTFGSGTRLTVV.

This clonotype showed up just a few times. The CDR3 reads CASSVGQRIADTQYF. The CDR3 nucleotides read TGTGCCAGTAGTGTCGGACAGCGCATAGCAGATACGCAGTATTTT. The chain uses TRBV19 and TRBJ2-3; D is perhaps TRBD1 (6 bases). The CDR3 is made up of 15 amino acids. Germline V gives CDR1 LNHDA, CDR2 SQIVND (reference sequence). V was trimmed by 5 bases and J by 4 bases, leaving 16 bases between them.

This chain links TRBV6-5 with TRBJ2-1, with 10 positions matching TRBD2. This CDR3 has 15 residues. From germline, CDR1 is MNHEY and CDR2 SVGAGI. V lost 2 bases and J lost 5; bases outside the gene matches: 3. The CDR3 coding sequence is TGTGCCAGCAGTTACGGGCTAGCGGGGGACAATGAGCAGTTCTTC. Protein: CASSYGLAGDNEQFF.

This clonotype was observed a single time. V gene TRBV12-3 or TRBV12-4 combines with J gene TRBJ2-7; 7 nucleotides match TRBD2. After removal of 7 bases from V and 2 bases from J, the junction contained 11 bases not matched to a gene. CDR3 length equals 15 residues. Here the CDR3 DNA reads TGTGCCAGCACCGACCTGGTGGGAGGGCCCTACGAGCAGTACTTC. Translation gives CASTDLVGGPYEQYF.

V and J are TRBV28 and TRBJ2-1; 12 bases are shared with TRBD2. The germline V gene encodes CDR1 MDHEN and CDR2 SYDVKM. CDR3 length: 18 amino acids. V trimming: 0 bases; J trimming: 7 bases; junction bases outside the gene matches: 10. The CDR3, as DNA: TGTGCCAGCAGTTTATGGATCGGACTAGCGGGATCGGATAATGAGCAGTTCTTC. Translating gives CASSLWIGLAGSDNEQFF.

The rearrangement uses TRBV20-1 and TRBJ2-1; 13 bases agree with TRBD2. The CDR3 covers 19 residues. Per the germline V gene, CDR1 is DFQATT and CDR2 is SNEGSKA (reference sequence). Trimming removed 1 base from V and 0 bases from J; junction bases left unmatched: 9. CDR3 region: CSARVDGGLAGASYNEQFF. The CDR3 bases are TGCAGTGCTAGAGTCGACGGCGGACTAGCGGGAGCCTCCTACAATGAGCAGTTCTTC.

The sample holds a few counts of this clonotype. The rearrangement links TRBV19 to TRBJ2-1; TRBD1 aligns across 9 bases. Looked up from germline, CDR1 is LNHDA and CDR2 is SQIVND (reference sequence). This CDR3 has 15 amino acids. J gave up 4 bases and V 6 bases, and 7 bases lay outside the gene matches. CDR3 nucleotide sequence: TGTGCCAGTAGCATCGGACAGGGGACTTACAATGAGCAGTTCTTC. Protein sequence: CASSIGQGTYNEQFF.

The chain recombines TRBV19 with TRBJ2-1, with 7 bases fitting TRBD1. With 5 bases clipped from V and 0 bases from J, the junction kept 7 bases outside the gene matches. Per germline, CDR1 LNHDA and CDR2 SQIVND (reference sequence). This CDR3 is 16 amino acids long. CDR3 coding DNA: TGTGCCAGTAGTTCGGGACAGTGGAGCTCCTACAATGAGCAGTTCTTC. The encoded protein is CASSSGQWSSYNEQFF.

This clonotype was detected ten times or more. This chain uses TRBV7-3 with TRBJ2-1, with 10 bases lining up with TRBD2. Germline CDR1 is SGHTA and CDR2 is FQGTGA. Trimming took 0 bases from V and 1 from J; bases not matched to a gene: 3. The CDR3 extends over 17 amino acids. DNA of the CDR3: TGTGCCAGCAGCTTAACGGTAGCGGGAGGTTCCTACAATGAGCAGTTCTTC. Encoded protein: CASSLTVAGGSYNEQFF. Full variable domain (outside the CDR3, taken from reference TRBV7-3 and TRBJ2-1): GAGVSQTPSNKVTEKGKYVELRCDPISGHTALYWYRQSLGQGPEFLIYFQGTGAADDSGLPNDRFFAVRPEGSVSTLKIQRTERGDSAVYLCASSLTVAGGSYNEQFFGPGTRLTVL.

This clonotype was detected a few times. The chain links TRBV4-1 to TRBJ1-4; a possible D gene is TRBD1 (5 bases). The CDR3 loop spans 14 amino acids. In germline, CDR1 is MGHRA, CDR2 YSYEKL. V gave up 0 bases and J gave up 7 bases, with 9 bases separating them. The CDR3 sequence is CASSQDRAAEKLFF. The CDR3 DNA follows: TGCGCCAGCAGCCAAGACAGGGCGGCTGAAAAACTGTTTTTT.

A few counts support this clonotype. This rearrangement joins TRBV7-2 to TRBJ2-5, with TRBD1 matching over 10 bases. The junction had 10 bases not matched to a gene; V was cut back by 5 bases and J by 4 bases. CDR3 length equals 16 residues. CDR1 and CDR2 from the germline V gene are SGHTA and FQGNSA. The CDR3 sequence: CASSRRGTGVPETQYF. The CDR3 bases are TGTGCCAGCAGCCGCAGGGGGACAGGGGTACCAGAGACCCAGTACTTC.

This rearrangement joins TRBV7-9 to TRBJ2-1; 14 bases match TRBD2. The CDR3 is made up of 17 amino acids. Unmatched junction bases numbered 5, after V lost 1 base and J lost 6 bases. Germline V gene lookup returns CDR1 SEHNR and CDR2 FQNEAQ (reference sequence). This CDR3 is CASSLGLAGGVLNEQFF. The CDR3 coding sequence is TGTGCCAGCAGCTTAGGACTAGCGGGAGGGGTCCTCAATGAGCAGTTCTTC.

The rearrangement links TRBV6-4 to TRBJ1-1; tentative D call: TRBD1 (5 bases). The CDR3 covers 13 residues. CDR1 is MRHNA, CDR2 SNTAGT, per germline. Trimming pared 9 bases from V and 3 bases from J, leaving 14 bases between. The DNA of the CDR3 is TGTGCCAGTCTGGAAGGGGAGTACACTGAAGCTTTCTTT. It specifies CASLEGEYTEAFF.

This clonotype was seen a handful of times. This chain joins TRBV27 and TRBJ2-2, with 10 bases fitting TRBD2. Germline-derived CDR1 and CDR2 are MNHEY and SMNVEV (reference sequence). CDR3 length: 16 amino acids. Trimming removed 0 bases from V and 6 bases from J; junction bases left unmatched: 4. In nucleotides, the CDR3 is TGTGCCAGCAGTTTATCTTCTAGCGGGAGATCCGGGGAGCTGTTTTTT. Its translation: CASSLSSSGRSGELFF.

The table lists this clonotype with a few counts. The chain has TRBV7-2 and TRBJ2-3, with D possibly TRBD2 on 5 matching bases. The germline gives CDR1 SGHTA, CDR2 FQGNSA. Trimming shortened V by 5 bases and J by 1 base, and 16 bases separated the two germline ends. The CDR3 contains 16 residues. The chain's CDR3 is CASSGPSTYRTDTQYF. The CDR3 region has the DNA TGTGCCAGCAGCGGTCCTAGCACTTATCGCACAGATACGCAGTATTTT.

In its sample, this clonotype was seen a few times. The V call is TRBV4-2, the J call TRBJ2-5; D is undetermined. Trimming removed 0 bases from V and 4 bases from J, with 12 bases in between. Germline V gene lookup returns CDR1 LGHNA and CDR2 YNFKEQ. This CDR3 contains 15 residues. The CDR3 DNA sequence: TGTGCCAGCAGCCAAGAAGGCCCAGTGGGAGAGACCCAGTACTTC. Amino acids: CASSQEGPVGETQYF.

V and J are TRBV29-1 and TRBJ2-5, with TRBD1 as a possible D gene (6 bases). The CDR3 totals 12 residues. V gave up 4 bases and J gave up 4 bases, with 10 bases separating them. From germline, CDR1 is SQVTM and CDR2 ANQGSEA. Written as DNA, the CDR3 is TGCAGCGTTGCCGGACAGACAGAGACCCAGTACTTC. Translating gives CSVAGQTETQYF.

This clonotype appeared a few times. A junction boundary mismatches the germline segment, possibly from a read error. The rearrangement links TRBV7-9 to TRBJ2-1, with a weak D call TRBD2 (5 bases). CDR3 length equals 15 residues. The germline V gene has CDR1 SEHNR and CDR2 FQNEAQ (reference sequence). CDR3 in amino acids: CASSYLGSSNNEQFF. DNA for the CDR3: TGTGCCAGCAGCTACTTAGGGAGCTCCAACAATGAGCAGTTCTTC. The whole variable domain, remainder taken from reference TRBV7-9 and TRBJ2-1, is DTGVSQNPRHKITKRGQNVTFRCDPISEHNRLYWYRQTLGQGPEFLTYFQNEAQLEKSRLLSDRFSAERPKGSFSTLEIQRTEQGDSAMYLCASSYLGSSNNEQFFGPGTRLTVL.

This clonotype turned up a few times. A much larger clone is a single base away; this may be a read error. The J gene is TRBJ2-7, the V gene TRBV7-6; D is unclear. CDR1 is SGHVS, CDR2 FNYEAQ, per germline. The length of the CDR3 is 12 residues. Trimming removed 1 base from V and 2 bases from J, with 3 bases in between. CDR3 loop: CASSLETYEQYF. Here the CDR3 DNA reads TGTGCCAGCAGCTTAGAAACCTACGAGCAGTACTTC.

This clonotype has at least ten counts. J is TRBJ2-5 and V is TRBV7-2; 10 bases align to TRBD2. The CDR3 sequence is 14 residues long. The V gene's germline CDR1 is SGHTA and CDR2 FQGNSA. With 7 bases clipped from V and 3 bases from J, the junction kept 5 bases outside the gene matches. CDR3 region: CASTLSGREETQYF. The CDR3 nucleotides are TGTGCCAGCACCCTAAGCGGGAGGGAAGAGACCCAGTACTTC.

The V call is TRBV20-1, the J call TRBJ2-1, with 12 bases aligning to TRBD2. The V segment lost 6 bases and the J segment 8 bases; nucleotides outside the gene matches: 8. The CDR3 sequence is 14 residues long. Germline values: CDR1 DFQATT, CDR2 SNEGSKA (reference sequence). CDR3 in DNA: TGCAGTGCCCCCCGGCTAGCGGGAGGGGATGAGCAGTTCTTC. It translates to CSAPRLAGGDEQFF.

V usage is TRBV20-1 and J usage is TRBJ1-1, with 7 positions matching TRBD1. This CDR3 comprises 14 residues. The junction had 13 bases not matched to a gene; V was cut back by 5 bases and J by 7 bases. CDR1 and CDR2 from the germline V gene are DFQATT and SNEGSKA (reference sequence). CDR3 nucleotide sequence: TGCAGTGCTCTTCACCCGACAGGGTTCGGTGAAGCTTTCTTT. This encodes CSALHPTGFGEAFF.

Only a few counts were recorded for this clonotype. The chain uses TRBV12-3 or TRBV12-4 and TRBJ2-2; 8 bases agree with TRBD2. Trimming at V came to 10 bases and at J to 4 bases, leaving 5 bases not matched to a gene. The CDR3 is 13 residues long. The CDR3 reads CATRLAGTGELFF. CDR3 nucleotides: TGTGCCACCAGGCTAGCGGGCACCGGGGAGCTGTTTTTT.

The CDR3 DNA reads as TGTGCCAGCATCAGCGCGGCGGGAGGTACCTCCTACAATGAGCAGTTCTTC. Its translation: CASISAAGGTSYNEQFF. J is TRBJ2-1 and V is TRBV6-2 or TRBV6-3, with 8 nucleotides matching TRBD2. Per the germline V gene, CDR1 is MNHEY and CDR2 is SVGEGT. The CDR3 runs to 17 residues. The junction had 11 bases not matched to a gene; V was cut back by 7 bases and J by 0 bases.

The chain recombines TRBV7-9 with TRBJ2-5; TRBD1 might be the D (5 bases). V was clipped by 5 bases and J by 4 bases, with 14 bases between them. CDR1 is SEHNR and CDR2 is FQNEAQ in the germline V gene (reference sequence). The CDR3 is 14 amino acids. CDR3 residues: CASSPSSTGETQYF. CDR3 DNA: TGTGCCAGCAGCCCTTCTAGTACAGGAGAGACCCAGTACTTC.

A note on this clonotype: This could be a read error, since a much larger clone is one nucleotide away. J is TRBJ1-1 and V is TRBV7-8; D is perhaps TRBD1 (6 bases). The germline V gene encodes CDR1 SGHVS and CDR2 FQNEAQ. The CDR3 extends over 14 amino acids. The CDR3 DNA reads as TGTACCAGCAGCCCCAGACAGGTCTACACTGAAGCTTTCTTT. As protein: CTSSPRQVYTEAFF.

In its sample, this clonotype was seen many times. The chain links TRBV7-2 to TRBJ1-1; possible D gene TRBD1, 6 bases. This CDR3 comprises 14 residues. The ends were cut back, 3 bases at V and 0 bases at J, with 8 bases in the middle. Germline assignment: CDR1 SGHTA and CDR2 FQGNSA. The CDR3 region has the DNA TGTGCCAGCAGCTTTGACAGGCTGAACACTGAAGCTTTCTTT. Residues: CASSFDRLNTEAFF.